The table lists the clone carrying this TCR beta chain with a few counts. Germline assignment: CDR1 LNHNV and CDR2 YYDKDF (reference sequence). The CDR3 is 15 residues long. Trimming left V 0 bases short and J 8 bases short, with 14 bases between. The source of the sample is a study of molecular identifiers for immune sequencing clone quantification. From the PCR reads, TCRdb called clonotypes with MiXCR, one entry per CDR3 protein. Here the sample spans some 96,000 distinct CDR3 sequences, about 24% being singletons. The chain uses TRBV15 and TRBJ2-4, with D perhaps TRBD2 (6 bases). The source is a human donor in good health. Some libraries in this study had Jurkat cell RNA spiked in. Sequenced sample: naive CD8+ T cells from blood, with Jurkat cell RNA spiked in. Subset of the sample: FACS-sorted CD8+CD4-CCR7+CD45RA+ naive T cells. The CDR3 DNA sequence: TGTGCCACCAGCAGAGATCGGGGGAGTGGAGACATTCAGTACTTC. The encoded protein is CATSRDRGSGDIQYF.